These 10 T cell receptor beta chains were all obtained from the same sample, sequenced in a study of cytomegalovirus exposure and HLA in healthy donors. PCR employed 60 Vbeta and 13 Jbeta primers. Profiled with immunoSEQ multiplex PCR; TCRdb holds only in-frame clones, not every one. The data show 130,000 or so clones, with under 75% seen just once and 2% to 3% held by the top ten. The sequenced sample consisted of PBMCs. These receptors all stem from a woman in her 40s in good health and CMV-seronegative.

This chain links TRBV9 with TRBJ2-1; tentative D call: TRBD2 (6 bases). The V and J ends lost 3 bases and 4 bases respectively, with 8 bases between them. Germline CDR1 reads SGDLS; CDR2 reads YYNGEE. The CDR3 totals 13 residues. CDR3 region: CASSEGLYNEQFF. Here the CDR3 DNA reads TGTGCCAGCAGCGAGGGACTTTACAATGAGCAGTTCTTC.

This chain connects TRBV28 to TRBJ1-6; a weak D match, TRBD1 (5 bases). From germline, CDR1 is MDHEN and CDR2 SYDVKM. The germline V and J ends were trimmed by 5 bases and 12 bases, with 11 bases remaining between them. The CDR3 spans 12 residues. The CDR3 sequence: CASSKGLQPLHF. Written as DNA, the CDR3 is TGTGCCAGCAGTAAGGGACTGCAACCCCTCCACTTT. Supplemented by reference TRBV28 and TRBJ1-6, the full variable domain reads DVKVTQSSRYLVKRTGEKVFLECVQDMDHENMFWYRQDPGLGLRLIYFSYDVKMKEKGDIPEGYSVSREKKERFSLILESASTNQTSMYLCASSKGLQPLHFGNGTRLTVT.

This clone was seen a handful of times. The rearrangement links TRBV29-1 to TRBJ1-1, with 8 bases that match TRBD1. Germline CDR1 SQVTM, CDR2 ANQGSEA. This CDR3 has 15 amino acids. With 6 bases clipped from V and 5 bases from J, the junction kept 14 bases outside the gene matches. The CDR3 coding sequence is TGCAGCGTCAGGGCCCCCCAGGGGGCAAGAACTGAAGCTTTCTTT. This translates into CSVRAPQGARTEAFF.

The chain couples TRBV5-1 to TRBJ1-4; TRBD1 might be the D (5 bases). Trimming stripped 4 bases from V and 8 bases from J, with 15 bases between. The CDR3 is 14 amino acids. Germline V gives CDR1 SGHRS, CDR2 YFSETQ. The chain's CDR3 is CASSLREGNEKLFF. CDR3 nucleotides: TGCGCCAGCAGCCTCAGGGAAGGAAACGAAAAACTGTTTTTT. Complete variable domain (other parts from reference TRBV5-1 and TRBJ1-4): KAGVTQTPRYLIKTRGQQVTLSCSPISGHRSVSWYQQTPGQGLQFLFEYFSETQRNKGNFPGRFSGRQFSNSRSEMNVSTLELGDSALYLCASSLREGNEKLFFGSGTQLSVL.

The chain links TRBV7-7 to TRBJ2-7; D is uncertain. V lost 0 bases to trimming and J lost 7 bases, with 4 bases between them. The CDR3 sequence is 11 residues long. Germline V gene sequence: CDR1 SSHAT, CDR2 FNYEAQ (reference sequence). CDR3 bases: TGTGCCAGCAGCTTAGCCCGGGAGCAGTACTTC. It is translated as CASSLAREQYF.

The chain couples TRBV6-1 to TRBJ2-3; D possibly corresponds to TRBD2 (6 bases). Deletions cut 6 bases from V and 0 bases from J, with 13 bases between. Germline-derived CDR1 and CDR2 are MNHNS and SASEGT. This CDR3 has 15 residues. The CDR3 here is CASSVGTPSTDTQYF. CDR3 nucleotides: TGTGCCAGCAGCGTCGGGACTCCTAGCACAGATACGCAGTATTTT.

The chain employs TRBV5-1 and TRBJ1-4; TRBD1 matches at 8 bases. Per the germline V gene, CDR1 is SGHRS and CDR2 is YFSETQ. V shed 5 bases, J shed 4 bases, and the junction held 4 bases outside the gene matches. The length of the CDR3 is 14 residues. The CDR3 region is CASRKDRVNEKLFF. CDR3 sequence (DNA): TGCGCCAGCAGGAAGGACAGGGTTAATGAAAAACTGTTTTTT.

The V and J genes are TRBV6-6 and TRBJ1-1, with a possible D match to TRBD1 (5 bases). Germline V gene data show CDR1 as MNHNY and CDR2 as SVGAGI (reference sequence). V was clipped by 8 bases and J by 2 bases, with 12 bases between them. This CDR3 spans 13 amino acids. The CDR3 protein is CASGTGYNTEAFF. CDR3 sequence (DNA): TGTGCCAGCGGAACAGGCTACAACACTGAAGCTTTCTTT.

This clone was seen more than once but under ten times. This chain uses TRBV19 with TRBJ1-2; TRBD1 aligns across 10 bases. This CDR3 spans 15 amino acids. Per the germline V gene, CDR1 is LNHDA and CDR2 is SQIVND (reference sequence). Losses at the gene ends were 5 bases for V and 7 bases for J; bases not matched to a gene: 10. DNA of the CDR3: TGTGCCAGTAGTTGGACAGGGGGAAACTATCCTGGCTACACCTTC. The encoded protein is CASSWTGGNYPGYTF.

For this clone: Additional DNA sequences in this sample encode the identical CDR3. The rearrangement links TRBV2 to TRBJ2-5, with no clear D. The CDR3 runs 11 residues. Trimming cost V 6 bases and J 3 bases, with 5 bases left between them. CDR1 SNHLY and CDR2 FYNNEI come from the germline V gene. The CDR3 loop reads CASSPKETQYF. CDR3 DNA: TGTGCCAGCAGCCCCAAAGAGACCCAGTACTTC.